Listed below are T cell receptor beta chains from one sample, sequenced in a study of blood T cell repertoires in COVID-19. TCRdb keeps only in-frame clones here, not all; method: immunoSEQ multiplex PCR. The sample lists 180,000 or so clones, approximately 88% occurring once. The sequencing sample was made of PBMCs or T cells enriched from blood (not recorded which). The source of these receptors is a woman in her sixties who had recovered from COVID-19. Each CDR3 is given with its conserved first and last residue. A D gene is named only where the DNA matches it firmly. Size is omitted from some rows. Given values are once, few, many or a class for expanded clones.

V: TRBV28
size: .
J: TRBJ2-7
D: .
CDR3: CASTEDSVYEQYF
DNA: TGTGCCAGCACCGAGGACAGCGTCTACGAGCAGTACTTC

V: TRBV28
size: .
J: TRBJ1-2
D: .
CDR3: CASSYPPAGYGYTF
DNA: TGTGCCAGCAGTTACCCCCCAGCGGGGTATGGCTACACCTTC

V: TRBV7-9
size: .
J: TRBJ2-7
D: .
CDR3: CASSLGVGANEQYF
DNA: TGTGCCAGCAGCTTAGGTGTGGGGGCAAACGAGCAGTACTTC

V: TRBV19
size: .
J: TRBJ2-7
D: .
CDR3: CASSSGTSSYEQYF
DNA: TGTGCATCATCCTCGGGAACGAGCTCCTACGAGCAGTACTTC

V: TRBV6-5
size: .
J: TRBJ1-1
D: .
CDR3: CASSLDGGTEAFF
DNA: TGTGCCAGCAGTTTGGACGGGGGCACTGAAGCTTTCTTT

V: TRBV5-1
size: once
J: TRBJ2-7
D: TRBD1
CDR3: CASSWGDRDSYEQYF
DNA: TGCGCCAGCAGCTGGGGGGACAGGGACTCCTACGAGCAGTACTTC

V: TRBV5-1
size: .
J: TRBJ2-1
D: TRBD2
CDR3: CASSLGRLAGGEEQFF
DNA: TGCGCCAGCAGCTTAGGCAGACTAGCGGGAGGGGAAGAGCAGTTCTTC

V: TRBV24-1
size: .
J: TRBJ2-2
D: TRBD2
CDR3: CATSDSGTSGRATGELFF
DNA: TGTGCCACCAGTGATTCCGGGACTAGCGGGAGGGCCACCGGGGAGCTGTTTTTT

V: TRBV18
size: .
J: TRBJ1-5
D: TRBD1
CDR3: CASSPDRARQPQHF
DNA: TGTGCCAGCTCACCGGACAGGGCTCGTCAGCCCCAGCATTTT

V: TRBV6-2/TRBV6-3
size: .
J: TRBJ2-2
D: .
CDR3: CASSTPDSWTGELFF
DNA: TGTGCCAGCAGTACGCCAGACTCATGGACCGGGGAGCTGTTTTTT

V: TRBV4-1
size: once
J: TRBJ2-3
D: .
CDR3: CASSQERTIGATDTQYF
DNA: TGCGCCAGCAGCCAGGAAAGGACAATCGGAGCCACAGATACGCAGTATTTT

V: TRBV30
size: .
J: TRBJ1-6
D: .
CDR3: CASMVQGHSPLHF
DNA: TGTGCCTCAATGGTGCAGGGGCATTCACCCCTCCACTTT

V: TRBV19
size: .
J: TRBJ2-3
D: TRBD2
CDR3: CASSIDLAGETDTQYF
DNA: TGTGCCAGTAGTATAGATCTAGCGGGTGAAACAGATACGCAGTATTTT

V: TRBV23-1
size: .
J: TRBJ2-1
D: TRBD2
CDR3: CASSQSLGTSLNEQFF
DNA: TGCGCCAGCAGTCAATCACTAGGGACTAGCCTCAATGAGCAGTTCTTC

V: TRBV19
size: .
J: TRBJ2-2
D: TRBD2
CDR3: CASSATSGPTGELFF
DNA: TGTGCCAGTAGTGCGACTAGCGGGCCTACCGGGGAGCTGTTTTTT

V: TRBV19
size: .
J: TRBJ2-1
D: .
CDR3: CASSISLSSYNEQFF
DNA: TGTGCCAGTAGTATATCACTTAGCTCCTACAATGAGCAGTTCTTC

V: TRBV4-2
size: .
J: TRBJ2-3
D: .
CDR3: CASSQAFTGGTGNTQYF
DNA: TGTGCCAGCAGCCAAGCATTTACGGGGGGCACGGGGAATACGCAGTATTTT

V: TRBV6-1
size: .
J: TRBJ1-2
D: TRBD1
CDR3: CASSEPGQGVYGYTF
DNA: TGTGCCAGCAGTGAGCCGGGACAGGGGGTCTATGGCTACACCTTC

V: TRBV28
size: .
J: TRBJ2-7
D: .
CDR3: CASTSWGDPPREQYF
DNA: TGTGCCAGCACCTCCTGGGGGGACCCCCCGAGGGAGCAGTACTTC